The clone carrying this T cell receptor (beta chain) appeared a few times. Its antigen is still unknown. Generated by immunoSEQ multiplex PCR, the TCRdb table keeps only in-frame clones and is missing some. The data show about 59,000 clones, less than 85% seen once. The sample belongs to a study of OX40 agonist ivuxolimab in advanced cancers. The wider study: Patients receiving dose escalation had hepatocellular carcinoma, melanoma, renal cell or head and neck cancer.

Study-level findings and limits: Still undetermined is the antigen specificity of the expanded peripheral T cells.

The sample consisted of CD4+ or CD8+ T cells sorted from blood, taken in a trial of the OX40 agonist ivuxolimab. This TCR was sampled from an adult with an advanced solid tumor such as melanoma, head and neck, liver or kidney cancer.

CDR3 region: CASTVPGETGELFF. The CDR3 nucleotides are TGTGCCAGTACGGTCCCAGGGGAGACCGGGGAGCTGTTTTTT. The V and J genes are TRBV19 and TRBJ2-2, with D possibly TRBD1 on 6 matching bases. This CDR3 is 14 amino acids long. V lost 7 bases, J lost 5 bases, and 14 bases lay in between. Germline V lookup: CDR1 LNHDA, CDR2 SQIVND (reference sequence).